Detailed here is one T cell receptor (beta chain). RNA transcripts served as the template for amplifying TCR beta CDR3 regions. A first-round RT-PCR of the TCR CDR3 used the HTBI primer set. Via MiXCR, TCRdb re-called the multiplex PCR reads, giving one row per CDR3 protein. Of about 210,000 distinct CDR3 sequences in the sample, 15% to 20% were seen once. The data stem from a study of T cells in Graves' hyperthyroidism and ophthalmopathy. The trim removed 3 bases at V and 3 bases at J, leaving 10 bases unmatched. CDR3 length equals 18 residues. Germline lookup yields CDR1 MDHEN and CDR2 SYDVKM. The chain employs TRBV28 and TRBJ2-4; 11 nucleotides match TRBD1. Material: blood. The receptor was derived from a middle-aged man with Graves' hyperthyroidism. The CDR3 reads CASSFRTGGVRFKNIQYF. The CDR3 coding sequence is TGTGCCAGCAGTTTTCGGACAGGGGGCGTTCGTTTCAAAAACATTCAGTACTTC. The full variable domain, with the rest looked up from reference TRBV28 and TRBJ2-4, is DVKVTQSSRYLVKRTGEKVFLECVQDMDHENMFWYRQDPGLGLRLIYFSYDVKMKEKGDIPEGYSVSREKKERFSLILESASTNQTSMYLCASSFRTGGVRFKNIQYFGAGTRLSVL.